What follows are 11 T cell receptor beta chains derived from one specimen sequenced in a study of Graves' ophthalmopathy and Graves' hyperthyroidism. The TCR beta CDR3 regions underwent amplification from RNA transcripts. First-round RT-PCR with HTBI primers preceded a second-round multiplex PCR. TCRdb used MiXCR to reprocess the multiplex PCR reads, holding one entry per CDR3 protein. In the table there are about 480,000 distinct CDR3 sequences, roughly 14% of which are singletons. Sequencing was carried out using blood. The receptors were sampled from a woman aged 25 to 39 with Graves' ophthalmopathy.

This clonotype was counted ten times or more. The V gene is TRBV6-5, the J gene TRBJ1-1; tentative D call: TRBD1 (6 bases). The CDR3 has 14 residues. V was cut by 6 bases and J by 3 bases, with 14 bases left in between. CDR1 MNHEY and CDR2 SVGAGI come from the germline V gene. The chain's CDR3 is CASSPYTGYTEAFF. CDR3 bases: TGTGCCAGCAGCCCATATACAGGGTACACTGAAGCTTTCTTT.

The chain recombines TRBV19 with TRBJ2-5, with TRBD1 identical over 8 bases. The CDR3 covers 15 residues. V trimming: 3 bases; J trimming: 3 bases; junction bases outside the gene matches: 6. The germline CDR1 and CDR2 sequences are LNHDA and SQIVND (reference sequence). The chain's CDR3 is CASSIRRQGKETQYF. Here the CDR3 DNA reads TGTGCCAGTAGTATTCGGAGACAGGGGAAAGAGACCCAGTACTTC. Looking up the rest from reference TRBV19 and TRBJ2-5 gives the full variable domain: DGGITQSPKYLFRKEGQNVTLSCEQNLNHDAMYWYRQDPGQGLRLIYYSQIVNDFQKGDIAEGYSVSREKKESFPLTVTSAQKNPTAFYLCASSIRRQGKETQYFGPGTRLLVL.

This clonotype appeared many times. The chain employs TRBV15 and TRBJ1-1; D gene unclear. Looked up from germline, CDR1 is LNHNV and CDR2 is YYDKDF (reference sequence). The CDR3 runs 15 residues. V dropped 5 bases and J dropped 3 bases, with 16 bases sitting between them. The chain's CDR3 is CATSVSPVTYTEAFF. The CDR3 DNA follows: TGTGCCACCAGCGTCAGCCCCGTTACCTACACTGAAGCTTTCTTT.

As regards this clonotype: A clone one base away is much larger, so this may be a read error. This chain links TRBV6-5 with TRBJ2-6; tentatively, D is TRBD1 or TRBD2 (6 bases each). The CDR3 consists of 15 residues. CDR1 is MNHEY and CDR2 is SVGAGI in the germline V gene. CDR3 nucleotide sequence: TGTGCCAGCAGACTCGGGGGCCCTGGGGCCAACGTCCCGACTTTC. Amino acid sequence: CASRLGGPGANVPTF.

The table lists this clonotype with a few counts. V and J are TRBV6-5 and TRBJ1-6, with D possibly being TRBD1 (5 bases). From germline, CDR1 is MNHEY and CDR2 SVGAGI. The CDR3 consists of 17 residues. The V end was cut by 0 bases, the J end by 8 bases, with 17 bases between. In DNA form, the CDR3 reads TGTGCCAGCAGTTACTCGTTTCGTTCCGTGGGGGATTCACCCCTCCACTTT. Encoded protein: CASSYSFRSVGDSPLHF.

This clonotype showed up many times. The rearrangement uses TRBV7-3 and TRBJ1-2, with D possibly TRBD1 on 5 matching bases. Trimming stripped 5 bases from V and 6 bases from J, with 16 bases between. The CDR3 has 14 amino acids. Germline V gene sequence: CDR1 SGHTA, CDR2 FQGTGA. The CDR3 coding sequence is TGTGCCAGCAGCCCGGGGCCGGGATCGCATGGCTACACCTTC. Translation: CASSPGPGSHGYTF. Complete variable domain (other parts from reference TRBV7-3 and TRBJ1-2): GAGVSQTPSNKVTEKGKYVELRCDPISGHTALYWYRQSLGQGPEFLIYFQGTGAADDSGLPNDRFFAVRPEGSVSTLKIQRTERGDSAVYLCASSPGPGSHGYTFGSGTRLTVV.

Many counts were recorded for this clonotype. The chain employs TRBV7-8 and TRBJ2-7; a weak D match, TRBD2 (6 bases). This CDR3 has 14 residues. Trimming took off 2 bases at V and 3 bases at J, with 11 bases between the two ends. Germline V lookup: CDR1 SGHVS, CDR2 FQNEAQ. As DNA, the CDR3 is TGTGCCAGCAGCTTATTGCGGACTAACTACGAGCAGTACTTC. This translates into CASSLLRTNYEQYF.

V usage is TRBV6-1 and J usage is TRBJ2-7, with unresolved D. The CDR3 length is 14 residues. Germline V lookup: CDR1 MNHNS, CDR2 SASEGT. Trimming took 2 bases from V and 2 from J, leaving 10 bases between them. The CDR3 reads CASSEWVRAYEQYF. In DNA form, the CDR3 reads TGTGCCAGCAGTGAATGGGTTAGGGCCTACGAGCAGTACTTC.

The chain is built from TRBV12-3 or TRBV12-4 and TRBJ2-5, with no clear D. CDR3 size: 14 residues. The V end was cut by 6 bases, the J end by 5 bases, with 16 bases between. CDR3 coding DNA: TGTGCCAGCAGCACAGCACCTTCTCAGGAGACCCAGTACTTC. Amino acid sequence: CASSTAPSQETQYF.

The CDR3 DNA sequence: TGTGCCAGCAGCACGGACAGTCGCTATGGCTACACCTTC. This gives the protein CASSTDSRYGYTF. This chain connects TRBV28 to TRBJ1-2, with D possibly TRBD1 on 6 matching bases. Trimming took 6 bases from V and 4 from J, leaving 12 bases between them. Germline CDR1 reads MDHEN; CDR2 reads SYDVKM. There are 13 residues in the CDR3.

This clonotype was counted ten times or more. J is TRBJ2-7 and V is TRBV13; 11 nucleotides match TRBD2. The CDR3 has 18 residues. V lost 0 bases and J lost 1; bases outside the gene matches: 8. In germline, CDR1 is PRHDT, CDR2 FYEKMQ (reference sequence). Here the CDR3 DNA reads TGTGCCAGCAGCTTAGGAATAGCGGGAGGGGCTCTGTCCTACGAGCAGTACTTC. Its protein product is CASSLGIAGGALSYEQYF.